This T cell receptor beta chain comes out of a study of tissue T cells after allogeneic stem cell transplantation. Study conclusions and caveats: TCR repertoires tracked anatomic similarity, regardless of disease or transplant status. Motif-based clustering found tissue-specific repertoire signatures shared across patients, though few clones were shared. Blood and spleen captured only part of the tissue TCR repertoire.

Sequencing of TCRbeta CDR3 at survey depth gave sequences and template counts. Libraries were prepared by immunoSEQ multiplex PCR; TCRdb keeps only in-frame clonotypes and omits some of them. Altogether some 48,000 clones are present, roughly 75% being singletons, with the ten largest covering roughly 0.77%. About this clone: Its specificity is not known. Mouse gene names apply. Coverage ceases 1 residue before the CDR3 finishes, and the germline J gene fills in the end.

V shed 2 bases, J shed 3 bases, and the junction held 0 bases outside the gene matches. CDR1 FNHDT and CDR2 SITEND come from the germline V gene (reference sequence). CDR3 size: 15 residues. The sample taken for sequencing was sorted cells pooled from one or two spleens. The V and J genes are TRBV19 and TRBJ1-4; 11 bases align to TRBD1. The TCR comes from a pool of C57BL/6 mice in good health. CDR3 in amino acids: CASSMGQGANERLFF. The part of the CDR3 DNA that was read is TGTGCCAGCAGTATGGGACAGGGGGCCAACGAAAGATTATTT. Supplemented by reference TRBV19 and TRBJ1-4, the full variable domain reads GGIITQTPKFLIGQEGQKLTLKCQQNFNHDTMYWYRQDSGKGLRLIYYSITENDLQKGDLSEGYDASREKKSSFSLTVTSAQKNEMAVFLCASSMGQGANERLFFGHGTKLSVL.